This T cell receptor beta chain was recovered during a study of cytomegalovirus exposure and HLA in healthy donors. Study-wide context: The study's early data release held about 85 million unique TCRs from HLA-typed donors.

Germline V lookup: CDR1 KGHSH, CDR2 LQKENI. V was trimmed by 8 bases and J by 1 base, leaving 8 bases between them. The CDR3 runs to 12 residues. The PCR contained 60 Vbeta and 13 Jbeta primers. Sequencing was performed with immunoSEQ multiplex PCR; in TCRdb, only in-frame clones are kept and a portion is missing. The table for this sample gives roughly 100,000 clones. With regard to this clone: Its specificity is unknown.

The donors gave bone marrow, and they were healthy. Study results and limitations: Productive rates of about 90% or about 30% were seen for most TCR beta V segments in an earlier analysis.

The sample taken for sequencing was PBMCs. The clonotype comes from a man aged 50-59 years in good health and CMV-seronegative. The gene calls are TRBV18 and TRBJ1-1; no clear D gene. As DNA, the CDR3 is TGTGCCAGCACGTCGGGGAACACTGAAGCTTTCTTT. This gives the protein CASTSGNTEAFF. Combining the CDR3 with reference TRBV18 and TRBJ1-1 gives the whole variable domain NAGVMQNPRHLVRRRGQEARLRCSPMKGHSHVYWYRQLPEEGLKFMVYLQKENIIDESGMPKERFSAEFPKEGPSILRIQQVVRGDSAAYFCASTSGNTEAFFGQGTRLTVV.